This entry concerns a single T cell receptor beta chain. Antigen: not known. This sample was taken from a study of vaccination and CD4 T cells after COVID-19. The treatment: approximately 9-day PBMC culture with coronavirus spike peptide pools or control peptides (ViraFEST assay). The unexposed donor gave CD4+ T cells before the COVID-19 pandemic (2011-2018). Overall study findings and caveats: Spike mono-reactivity applied to 304 of 307 vaccine-specific clones detected in convalescent patients. In convalescent patients, a median 86.3% of post-vaccine SARS-CoV-2-reactive clones appeared only after vaccination.

From germline, CDR1 is ENHRY and CDR2 SYGVKD. After removal of 6 bases from V and 2 bases from J, the junction contained 6 bases not matched to a gene. There are 15 residues in the CDR3. CD4+ T cells that had been cultured provided DNA sequenced with the Oncomine TCR Beta short-read assay. It was from cultured CD4+ T cells that genomic DNA was extracted. One entry per CDR3 protein, called by TCRdb with MiXCR from the PCR reads. The sample carries 8,000 to 10,000 distinct CDR3 sequences, around two fifths recorded once. The sequenced sample consisted of CD4+ T cells from blood, cultured in vitro. The origin of this receptor is a human donor in good health. The chain combines TRBV10-3 with TRBJ2-3; 9 bases fit TRBD2. CDR3 residues: CAIRAEREVTDTQYF. DNA for the CDR3: TGTGCCATCAGGGCCGAGCGGGAGGTCACAGATACGCAGTATTTT.